Each of the 9 T cell receptor beta chains below was sequenced from the same sample in a study of T cells after yellow fever vaccination (dated by TCRdb to between 2018 and 2021). Preparation of the library involved 5' RACE. Sequencer: Illumina NovaSeq 6000. TCRdb ran its own pipeline on the public reads, namely fastp trimming at Q25 and MiXCR clone calling, and kept in-frame beta chains. Rows with a matching CDR3 protein are joined into one entry that keeps the most common DNA and genes. This sample gives roughly 340,000 distinct CDR3 sequences in total; approximately 3.9% of them show up just once. The top ten constitute 20% to 25% of the sample. The treatment or condition label corresponds to: live attenuated yellow fever vaccine strain. The sequenced sample was PBMCs, obtained 5 days after the yellow fever booster vaccination. These receptors were obtained from a man aged 18 to 35 who received the YFV17D yellow fever vaccine.

This clonotype was counted a few times. The chain is built from TRBV27 and TRBJ1-2, with D possibly TRBD1 on 5 matching bases. The V gene lost 4 bases and the J gene lost 7 bases, with 13 bases spanning the gap. From germline, CDR1 is MNHEY and CDR2 SMNVEV (reference sequence). The CDR3 runs to 13 residues. CDR3 loop: CASSSSDSLGYTF. The CDR3 nucleotides read TGTGCCAGCAGTTCTTCCGACAGTCTTGGCTACACCTTC.

This clonotype has just a few counts. The chain recombines TRBV2 with TRBJ1-5; D unresolved. V dropped 6 bases and J dropped 0 bases, with 9 bases sitting between them. The germline CDR1 and CDR2 sequences are SNHLY and FYNNEI. The CDR3 runs 14 residues. CDR3 sequence reads: CASRFTFSNQPQHF. In DNA form, the CDR3 reads TGTGCCAGCAGGTTTACCTTTAGCAATCAGCCCCAGCATTTT.

This clonotype was found a few times. This rearrangement joins TRBV4-1 to TRBJ2-1, with D unresolved. Trimming stripped 1 base from V and 3 bases from J, with 10 bases between. CDR3 length equals 15 residues. Germline V gives CDR1 MGHRA, CDR2 YSYEKL. This chain's CDR3 is CASSQGPVVYNEQFF. For the CDR3, the DNA is TGCGCCAGCAGCCAAGGCCCCGTAGTCTACAATGAGCAGTTCTTC.

This rearrangement joins TRBV11-2 to TRBJ2-7, with D possibly TRBD2 on 6 matching bases. Germline V gene lookup returns CDR1 SGHAT and CDR2 FQNNGV. CDR3 size: 17 residues. V was clipped by 0 bases and J by 3 bases, with 18 bases between them. This chain's CDR3 is CASSLEGLEDLLYEQYF. The CDR3, as DNA: TGTGCCAGCAGCTTAGAGGGACTTGAGGACCTCCTCTACGAGCAGTACTTC.

This clonotype was seen more than once but under ten times. The chain has TRBV27 and TRBJ2-2, with 8 bases lining up with TRBD2. Looked up from germline, CDR1 is MNHEY and CDR2 is SMNVEV (reference sequence). Germline trimming cut 5 bases from V and 7 bases from J; bases unmatched to any gene: 9. The CDR3 extends over 15 amino acids. CDR3 loop: CASSPSGGYFGELFF. Here the CDR3 DNA reads TGTGCCAGCAGTCCAAGCGGGGGTTACTTCGGGGAGCTGTTTTTT.

This clonotype was seen a handful of times. V is TRBV18 and J is TRBJ1-6; D is unclear. The CDR3 is 15 residues long. Deletions cut 6 bases from V and 7 bases from J, with 16 bases between. Germline assignment: CDR1 KGHSH and CDR2 LQKENI. The CDR3 loop reads CASSSAPGGNSPLHF. CDR3 nucleotide sequence: TGTGCCAGCTCTTCCGCCCCCGGCGGGAATTCACCCCTCCACTTT.

The V call is TRBV20-1, the J call TRBJ2-3, with 8 bases aligning to TRBD2. This CDR3 is built from 13 residues. Germline V gives CDR1 DFQATT, CDR2 SNEGSKA (reference sequence). The CDR3 coding sequence is TGCAGGATCGGGGGGGCCAGCACAGATACGCAGTATTTT. Translating gives CRIGGASTDTQYF.

This clonotype was seen at least ten times. The chain joins TRBV7-2 to TRBJ2-2; D unclear. The CDR3 loop spans 16 amino acids. Trimming cost V 3 bases and J 0 bases, with 11 bases left between them. Per germline, CDR1 SGHTA and CDR2 FQGNSA. CDR3 DNA: TGTGCCAGCAGCTTCGGAGCGACAACGAACACCGGGGAGCTGTTTTTT. Protein: CASSFGATTNTGELFF.

This clonotype was counted between two and nine times. This chain connects TRBV7-9 to TRBJ1-1; D ambiguous. Germline V gives CDR1 SEHNR, CDR2 FQNEAQ (reference sequence). The CDR3 has 13 amino acids. V dropped 5 bases and J dropped 1 base, with 8 bases sitting between them. The CDR3 region has the DNA TGTGCCAGCAGCACGAGACAGAACACTGAAGCTTTCTTT. It yields the protein CASSTRQNTEAFF. The full variable domain, completed using reference TRBV7-9 and TRBJ1-1, is DTGVSQNPRHKITKRGQNVTFRCDPISEHNRLYWYRQTLGQGPEFLTYFQNEAQLEKSRLLSDRFSAERPKGSFSTLEIQRTEQGDSAMYLCASSTRQNTEAFFGQGTRLTVV.